The clone carrying this TCR beta chain has ten or more counts. The data stem from a study of T-cell reconstitution after alpha-beta-depleted transplantation in children. Using unique molecular identifiers, the investigators prepared the TCRbeta library. One entry per CDR3 protein results from TCRdb running MiXCR on the PCR reads. The table has around 450,000 distinct CDR3 sequences, 10% to 13% seen once; the top ten hold around 2%. The TCR originated in a child aged 2 to 10 with inherited bone marrow failure, due to receive a stem cell transplant. Here the sequenced sample was PBMCs, taken before TCRalphabeta/CD19-depleted stem cell transplant.

The CDR3 sequence: CTSSQVRWTSGGDEQFF. The CDR3 DNA reads as TGCACCAGCAGCCAAGTAAGGTGGACTAGCGGAGGGGATGAGCAGTTCTTC. The rearrangement joins TRBV1 to TRBJ2-1; TRBD2, the D gene given by the table, was not confirmed from the DNA. TRBV1 is annotated as a pseudogene. This CDR3 is 17 amino acids long.